Each of the 30 T cell receptor beta chains below was sequenced from the same sample in a study of regulatory T cells in long-lasting Graves disease. The sample's time point: newly diagnosed GD, antithyroid drugs for less than 3 months. After RNA was extracted from PBMCs, the TCR library was made from it. For TCR beta, libraries came from iRepertoire HTBI primers and Arm-PCR of CDR3 regions. TCRdb recomputed calls from the multiplex PCR reads with MiXCR, one row per CDR3 protein. The sample carries fewer than 650,000 distinct CDR3 sequences, about 16% recorded once. This sample was shared with a second study, whose subject was T cells in Graves' hyperthyroidism and ophthalmopathy.

The sequencing used peripheral blood mononuclear cells (PBMCs), collected at new diagnosis, from a patient treated with antithyroid drugs. Receptors were obtained from a man aged 18 to 35 with Graves disease.

This clonotype was seen at least ten times. The rearrangement joins TRBV7-9 to TRBJ2-3; no clear D. The CDR3 length is 13 residues. The germline V gene has CDR1 SEHNR and CDR2 FQNEAQ (reference sequence). Deletions cut 3 bases from V and 4 bases from J, with 8 bases between. CDR3 nucleotides: TGTGCCAGCAGCTTCGTGGTAGCAGATACGCAGTATTTT. It yields the protein CASSFVVADTQYF.

Only a few counts were recorded for this clonotype. CDR3 nucleotide sequence: TGCAGCGTTGATTCGGCAGGGGGCGGGAGCGCCTACGAGCAGTACTTC. Amino acid sequence: CSVDSAGGGSAYEQYF. The chain links TRBV29-1 to TRBJ2-7; D is perhaps TRBD1 (8 bases). Germline CDR1 and CDR2: SQVTM and ANQGSEA. Trimming stripped 3 bases from V and 2 bases from J, with 20 bases between. This CDR3 has 16 residues.

This clonotype has ten or more counts. The chain uses TRBV15 and TRBJ1-1; D is ambiguous. Germline CDR1 is LNHNV and CDR2 is YYDKDF (reference sequence). Trimming pared 0 bases from V and 6 bases from J, leaving 8 bases between. This CDR3 contains 13 residues. The CDR3 loop is CATSRESEAEAFF. CDR3 DNA: TGTGCCACCAGCAGAGAGTCGGAAGCTGAAGCTTTCTTT.

The chain uses TRBV5-1 and TRBJ2-5; unclear D gene. This CDR3 contains 12 residues. V shed 0 bases and J shed 5 bases, with 5 bases lying between them. Germline V lookup: CDR1 SGHRS, CDR2 YFSETQ. For the CDR3, the DNA is TGCGCCAGCAGCTTGGGGTCCGAGACCCAGTACTTC. This gives the protein CASSLGSETQYF.

Ten or more counts support this clonotype. The chain is built from TRBV27 and TRBJ2-1; TRBD2 matches 10 bases. With V trimmed by 7 bases and J by 5 bases, 8 bases remained unmatched. The germline CDR1 and CDR2 sequences are MNHEY and SMNVEV (reference sequence). The CDR3 runs to 15 residues. In DNA form, the CDR3 reads TGTGCCAGCAATGCAGGGCTAGCGGGGGACAATGAGCAGTTCTTC. Amino acid sequence: CASNAGLAGDNEQFF.

V and J are TRBV5-1 and TRBJ2-6; D is perhaps TRBD1 (5 bases). V was pared by 0 bases and J by 3 bases, with 13 bases between. This CDR3 is built from 17 residues. Germline V gene sequence: CDR1 SGHRS, CDR2 YFSETQ. This chain's CDR3 is CASSLGTDRFGANVLTF. The CDR3 DNA reads TGCGCCAGCAGCTTGGGCACCGACAGATTTGGGGCCAACGTCCTGACTTTC. Using reference TRBV5-1 and TRBJ2-6 for the parts outside the CDR3, the full variable domain is KAGVTQTPRYLIKTRGQQVTLSCSPISGHRSVSWYQQTPGQGLQFLFEYFSETQRNKGNFPGRFSGRQFSNSRSEMNVSTLELGDSALYLCASSLGTDRFGANVLTFGAGSRLTVL.

This clonotype was detected many times. The chain carries TRBV12-3 or TRBV12-4 and TRBJ2-7; 7 bases map to TRBD1. The CDR3 runs 18 residues. J gave up 3 bases and V 4 bases, and 18 bases lay outside the gene matches. As DNA, the CDR3 is TGTGCCAGCAGTTCAATCGACCGCATCGGGACAGCCTACTACGAGCAGTACTTC. It codes for CASSSIDRIGTAYYEQYF.

Many counts were recorded for this clonotype. The chain combines TRBV28 with TRBJ1-6, with 10 bases that match TRBD1. The J segment lost 6 bases and the V segment lost 4 bases, leaving 6 bases of the junction unmatched. CDR1 is MDHEN and CDR2 is SYDVKM in the germline V gene. This CDR3 region has 16 residues. CDR3 in amino acids: CASSSRDRGGNSPLHF. The CDR3 nucleotides read TGTGCCAGCAGTTCCCGGGACAGGGGAGGTAATTCACCCCTCCACTTT.

This clonotype was seen at least ten times. The V gene is TRBV3-1, the J gene TRBJ2-1; TRBD1 matches at 8 bases. Unmatched junction bases numbered 2, after V lost 3 bases and J lost 10 bases. The CDR3 runs to 12 residues. Germline V CDR1 and CDR2: LGHDT, YNNKEL (reference sequence). The CDR3, as DNA: TGTGCCAGCAGCCATAGACAGGGGGAGCAGTTCTTC. Protein sequence: CASSHRQGEQFF.

There are a few counts of this clonotype. The rearrangement joins TRBV19 to TRBJ2-1; D not certain. Germline values: CDR1 LNHDA, CDR2 SQIVND (reference sequence). The CDR3 extends over 17 amino acids. Trimming stripped 6 bases from V and 0 bases from J, with 18 bases between. DNA of the CDR3: TGTGCCAGTAGACGTGGGTGGGCGGCTAGCTCCTACAATGAGCAGTTCTTC. Translated, it gives CASRRGWAASSYNEQFF.

This clonotype showed up many times. The chain carries TRBV2 and TRBJ2-7, with unresolved D. Germline CDR1 is SNHLY and CDR2 is FYNNEI. The CDR3 is 13 amino acids. Trimming removed 2 bases from V and 4 bases from J, with 9 bases in between. The CDR3 sequence: CASSERRLYEQYF. The CDR3 DNA reads as TGTGCCAGCAGTGAACGCAGGTTATACGAGCAGTACTTC.

This clonotype was observed a few times. This sequence joins TRBV7-2 and TRBJ2-3, with 7 nucleotides matching TRBD2. Germline trimming cut 0 bases from V and 2 bases from J; bases unmatched to any gene: 8. The germline V gene has CDR1 SGHTA and CDR2 FQGNSA. CDR3 length equals 17 residues. CDR3 loop: CASSLAPAGVATDTQYF. As DNA, the CDR3 is TGTGCCAGCAGCTTAGCGCCTGCGGGGGTGGCCACAGATACGCAGTATTTT.

This clonotype was detected ten times or more. The chain couples TRBV3-1 to TRBJ2-3; either TRBD1 or TRBD2 may supply D (5 bases each). The CDR3 contains 17 residues. V lost 4 bases and J lost 0, with 17 bases in between. CDR1 and CDR2 (germline): LGHDT, YNNKEL (reference sequence). CDR3 DNA: TGTGCCAGCAGCCTCCGTGTCGAGGGGCTTAGCACAGATACGCAGTATTTT. Its protein is CASSLRVEGLSTDTQYF.

The CDR3 region is CASSSSGLPSTDTQYF. CDR3 DNA sequence: TGCGCCAGCAGCTCGTCGGGACTACCCAGCACAGATACGCAGTATTTT. V and J are TRBV5-1 and TRBJ2-3; 7 positions agree with TRBD2. The CDR3 extends over 16 amino acids. Looked up from germline, CDR1 is SGHRS and CDR2 is YFSETQ. After removal of 3 bases from V and 0 bases from J, the junction contained 7 bases not matched to a gene.

This rearrangement joins TRBV20-1 to TRBJ2-5; no clear D gene. This CDR3 is 15 amino acids long. The V gene lost 0 bases and the J gene lost 1 base, with 12 bases spanning the gap. From germline, CDR1 is DFQATT and CDR2 SNEGSKA (reference sequence). The DNA for the CDR3 is TGCAGTGCTAGAGATCCCAGGACGGTCCAAGAGACCCAGTACTTC. It codes for CSARDPRTVQETQYF.

This clonotype was found a few times. This chain joins TRBV12-3 or TRBV12-4 and TRBJ2-7; D unclear. V was cut by 3 bases and J by 9 bases, with 12 bases left in between. CDR3 length: 12 residues. CDR3 in DNA: TGTGCCAGCAGTTTGGGCCGTCTCGGGCAGTACTTC. It is translated as CASSLGRLGQYF.

This chain joins TRBV5-1 and TRBJ2-5; 9 nucleotides line up with TRBD2. Germline assignment: CDR1 SGHRS and CDR2 YFSETQ. The CDR3 spans 15 residues. V lost 0 bases and J lost 7; bases outside the gene matches: 7. The CDR3 sequence is CASSLGTSAVGTQYF. CDR3 bases: TGCGCCAGCAGCTTGGGGACTAGCGCTGTTGGGACCCAGTACTTC.

V gene TRBV11-2 combines with J gene TRBJ2-2, with D unclear. In germline, CDR1 is SGHAT, CDR2 FQNNGV. Trimming pared 2 bases from V and 0 bases from J, leaving 13 bases between. This CDR3 is 17 amino acids long. The CDR3 DNA reads as TGTGCCAGCAGCTTATTGAGAAAAGCCGCGAACACCGGGGAGCTGTTTTTT. It is translated as CASSLLRKAANTGELFF.

This clonotype showed up just a few times. The chain uses TRBV19 and TRBJ2-7; TRBD1 aligns across 8 bases. The germline CDR1 and CDR2 sequences are LNHDA and SQIVND (reference sequence). CDR3 size: 15 residues. Trimming took 3 bases from V and 3 from J; bases not matched to a gene: 7. The chain's CDR3 is CASSIGTGLHYEQYF. CDR3 nucleotides: TGTGCCAGTAGTATTGGGACAGGCCTCCACTACGAGCAGTACTTC.

The J gene is TRBJ2-1, the V gene TRBV19; D gene uncertain. Germline V gene lookup returns CDR1 LNHDA and CDR2 SQIVND (reference sequence). The V end was cut by 7 bases, the J end by 0 bases, with 10 bases between. The CDR3 length is 14 residues. CDR3 protein: CASTPLGSYNEQFF. CDR3 nucleotide sequence: TGTGCCAGTACGCCGTTGGGCTCCTACAATGAGCAGTTCTTC.

This clonotype was found many times. V gene TRBV10-3 combines with J gene TRBJ1-1; D is unresolved. The V end was cut by 0 bases, the J end by 8 bases, with 4 bases between. Germline-derived CDR1 and CDR2 are ENHRY and SYGVKD. This CDR3 contains 11 residues. CDR3 nucleotides: TGTGCCATCAGTGAGTCCTTGGAAGCTTTCTTT. Amino acids: CAISESLEAFF.

This clonotype showed up just a few times. This sequence joins TRBV7-9 and TRBJ1-4, with D perhaps TRBD1 (5 bases). The CDR3 length is 15 residues. CDR1 and CDR2 from the germline V gene are SEHNR and FQNEAQ (reference sequence). Trimming removed 0 bases at V and 0 bases at J, with 5 bases between. The CDR3: CASSLARATNEKLFF. The DNA for the CDR3 is TGTGCCAGCAGCTTAGCCAGGGCAACTAATGAAAAACTGTTTTTT. The full variable domain, its missing parts supplied by reference TRBV7-9 and TRBJ1-4, is DTGVSQNPRHKITKRGQNVTFRCDPISEHNRLYWYRQTLGQGPEFLTYFQNEAQLEKSRLLSDRFSAERPKGSFSTLEIQRTEQGDSAMYLCASSLARATNEKLFFGSGTQLSVL.

This clonotype is a singleton in its sample. The chain recombines TRBV24-1 with TRBJ2-2; perhaps TRBD2 as D (6 bases). Germline CDR1 is KGHDR and CDR2 is SFDVKD. CDR3 length: 16 amino acids. V shed 0 bases and J shed 5 bases, with 12 bases lying between them. The CDR3 DNA is TGTGCCACCAGTGATTTGTGGAGGGGCTCAACCGGGGAGCTGTTTTTT. Its protein is CATSDLWRGSTGELFF.

This clonotype has a handful of counts. The rearrangement joins TRBV27 to TRBJ2-1; D gene unclear. The CDR3 is 14 residues long. V was clipped by 5 bases and J by 4 bases, with 12 bases between them. CDR1 is MNHEY and CDR2 is SMNVEV in the germline V gene (reference sequence). CDR3 protein: CASSLNFPYNEQFF. The DNA of the CDR3 is TGTGCCAGCAGTCTTAATTTCCCATACAATGAGCAGTTCTTC.

In this sample, this clonotype turned up many times. The chain carries TRBV18 and TRBJ2-1; D is uncertain. This CDR3 contains 15 residues. Trimming took off 2 bases at V and 2 bases at J, with 10 bases between the two ends. Germline loops: CDR1 KGHSH, CDR2 LQKENI. The CDR3 protein is CASSPMGRTYNEQFF. In nucleotides, the CDR3 is TGTGCCAGCTCACCAATGGGCAGGACCTACAATGAGCAGTTCTTC.

This clonotype was observed many times. J is TRBJ2-7 and V is TRBV7-9; 7 nucleotides align to TRBD1. The CDR3 is 14 amino acids. The V gene's germline CDR1 is SEHNR and CDR2 FQNEAQ (reference sequence). J gave up 2 bases and V 0 bases, and 1 base lay outside the gene matches. CDR3 in DNA: TGTGCCAGCAGCTTAGCTGGACAGGCCTACGAGCAGTACTTC. This gives the protein CASSLAGQAYEQYF.

In its sample, this clonotype was seen many times. The chain links TRBV2 to TRBJ1-1; 7 positions agree with TRBD1. The CDR3 contains 14 residues. Germline V gene data show CDR1 as SNHLY and CDR2 as FYNNEI. Trimming at V came to 6 bases and at J to 5 bases, leaving 9 bases not matched to a gene. CDR3: CASSKERGRTEAFF. The CDR3, as DNA: TGTGCCAGCAGCAAAGAAAGGGGGCGTACTGAAGCTTTCTTT. Drawing the rest from reference TRBV2 and TRBJ1-1, the complete variable domain is EPEVTQTPSHQVTQMGQEVILRCVPISNHLYFYWYRQILGQKVEFLVSFYNNEISEKSEIFDDQFSVERPDGSNFTLKIRSTKLEDSAMYFCASSKERGRTEAFFGQGTRLTVV.

The chain links TRBV4-1 to TRBJ2-3, with TRBD2 identical over 16 bases. CDR3 size: 18 residues. In germline, CDR1 is MGHRA, CDR2 YSYEKL. The J segment lost 4 bases and the V segment lost 4 bases, leaving 8 bases of the junction unmatched. CDR3 DNA: TGCGCCAGCAGCCTCCACGGGACTAGCGGGAGGGCCGCAGATACGCAGTATTTT. This sequence encodes CASSLHGTSGRAADTQYF.

This clonotype was found many times. The V and J genes are TRBV5-1 and TRBJ2-1; D is perhaps TRBD2 (6 bases). Per the germline V gene, CDR1 is SGHRS and CDR2 is YFSETQ. The CDR3 length is 15 residues. With 2 bases removed from V and 3 bases from J, the gap between germline ends came to 12 bases. The CDR3 nucleotides are TGCGCCAGCAGCTTTGACGGGAGCCTCTACAATGAGCAGTTCTTC. Its protein is CASSFDGSLYNEQFF.

This clonotype was seen ten or more times. The rearrangement uses TRBV2 and TRBJ2-2; 8 bases are a match to TRBD2. The CDR3 contains 14 residues. Trimming removed 6 bases from V and 1 base from J; junction bases left unmatched: 1. Germline CDR1 reads SNHLY; CDR2 reads FYNNEI. The CDR3 here is CASRLAENTGELFF. The CDR3 DNA is TGTGCCAGCAGACTAGCGGAGAACACCGGGGAGCTGTTTTTT. The full variable domain, its missing parts supplied by reference TRBV2 and TRBJ2-2, is EPEVTQTPSHQVTQMGQEVILRCVPISNHLYFYWYRQILGQKVEFLVSFYNNEISEKSEIFDDQFSVERPDGSNFTLKIRSTKLEDSAMYFCASRLAENTGELFFGEGSRLTVL.